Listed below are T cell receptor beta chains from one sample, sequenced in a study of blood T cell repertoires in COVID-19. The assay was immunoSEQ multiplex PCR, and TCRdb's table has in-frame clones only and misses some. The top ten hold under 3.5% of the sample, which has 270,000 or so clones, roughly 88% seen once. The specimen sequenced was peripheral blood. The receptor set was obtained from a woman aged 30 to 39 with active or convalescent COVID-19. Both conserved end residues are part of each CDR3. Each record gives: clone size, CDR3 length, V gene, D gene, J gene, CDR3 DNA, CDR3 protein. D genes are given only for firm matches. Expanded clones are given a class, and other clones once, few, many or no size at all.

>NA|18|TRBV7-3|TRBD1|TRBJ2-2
TGTGCCAGCAGCCCACCGGGACAGGGGCCGGGGGGCACCGGGGAGCTGTTTTTT
CASSPPGQGPGGTGELFF
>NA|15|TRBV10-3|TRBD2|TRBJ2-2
TGTGCCATCCGGACTAGCGGTACGAACACCGGGGAGCTGTTTTTT
CAIRTSGTNTGELFF
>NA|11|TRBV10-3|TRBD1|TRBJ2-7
TGTGCCACCGGGACAGTCTACGAGCAGTACTTC
CATGTVYEQYF
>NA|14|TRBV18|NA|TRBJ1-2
TGTGCCAGCTCACCGGGGCACGACCTAGGTGGCTACACCTTC
CASSPGHDLGGYTF
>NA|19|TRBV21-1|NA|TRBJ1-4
TGTGCCAGCAGCAAAGATTGGAAAAGTGGGGGACAGGTGAATGAAAAACTGTTTTTT
CASSKDWKSGGQVNEKLFF
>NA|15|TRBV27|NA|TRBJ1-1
TGTGCCAGCAGTTTAAACGGGGGGCGAAGCACTGAAGCTTTCTTT
CASSLNGGRSTEAFF
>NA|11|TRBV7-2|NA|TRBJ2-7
TGTGCCAGCAGCTTATATGACGAGCAGTACTTC
CASSLYDEQYF
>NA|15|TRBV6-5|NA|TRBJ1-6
TGTGCCAGCAGTTACTCATCACGGTATAATTCACCCCTCCACTTT
CASSYSSRYNSPLHF
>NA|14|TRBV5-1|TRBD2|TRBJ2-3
TGCGCCAGCAGCTTTAGCGGGGGGCAGGATACGCAGTATTTT
CASSFSGGQDTQYF
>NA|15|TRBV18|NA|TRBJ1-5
TGTGCCAGCTCAGCCGGGACACTGAGCAATCAGCCCCAGCATTTT
CASSAGTLSNQPQHF
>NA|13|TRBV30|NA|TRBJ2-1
TGTGCCTGGAGCGGCCGGGGGGCGCGGGAGCAGTTCTTC
CAWSGRGAREQFF
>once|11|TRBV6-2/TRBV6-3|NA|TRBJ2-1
TGTGCCAGCAGTTATGGCTATGAGCAGTTCTTC
CASSYGYEQFF
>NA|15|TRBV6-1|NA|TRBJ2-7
TGTGCCAGCAGTGAAGAGAAACAGGGTCCGTACGAGCAGTACTTC
CASSEEKQGPYEQYF
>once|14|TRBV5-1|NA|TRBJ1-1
TGCGCCAGCAGCTTGGCAGGCCAGAACACTGAAGCTTTCTTT
CASSLAGQNTEAFF
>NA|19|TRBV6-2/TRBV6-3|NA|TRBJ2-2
TGTGCCACCAGTGCCCCACCCTTCGCCGGGGGTCCTAACGGCGGGGAGCTGTTTTTT
CATSAPPFAGGPNGGELFF
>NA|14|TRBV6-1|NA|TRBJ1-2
TGTGCCAGCAGTGACAGGCCGACTAACTATGGCTACACCTTC
CASSDRPTNYGYTF
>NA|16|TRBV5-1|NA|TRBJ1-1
TGCGCCAGCAGCACCAGGGCCTGGAATTCGAACACTGAAGCTTTCTTT
CASSTRAWNSNTEAFF
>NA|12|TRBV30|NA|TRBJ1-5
TGTGCCTGGAGTGTCGGGACTGGGCCCCAGCATTTT
CAWSVGTGPQHF
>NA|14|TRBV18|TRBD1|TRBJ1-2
TGTGCCAGCTCACCGCAGGGGGCCGGAGATGGCTACACCTTC
CASSPQGAGDGYTF
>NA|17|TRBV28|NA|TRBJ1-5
TGTGCCAGCAGTTTATCCCTCAGGGGTGGGATAAGGCAGCCCCAGCATTTT
CASSLSLRGGIRQPQHF
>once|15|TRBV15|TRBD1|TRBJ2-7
TGTGCCACCAGCAGAGGGACAGGGGGAGATCACGAGCAGTACTTC
CATSRGTGGDHEQYF
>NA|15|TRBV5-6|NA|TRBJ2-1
TGTGCCAGCAGCTTGGACAGGGAAAAAGACAATGAGCAGTTCTTC
CASSLDREKDNEQFF
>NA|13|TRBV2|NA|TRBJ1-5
TGTGCCAGCACTTTGGAGGTGAGGCAGCCCCAGCATTTT
CASTLEVRQPQHF
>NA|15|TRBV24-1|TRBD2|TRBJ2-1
TGTGCCACCAGTGATTCTAAGCGGGGGGACAATGAGCAGTTCTTC
CATSDSKRGDNEQFF
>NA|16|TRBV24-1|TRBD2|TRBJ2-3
TGTGCCACCAGTGATACGGGCGGGGGGGCCCCAGATACGCAGTATTTT
CATSDTGGGAPDTQYF
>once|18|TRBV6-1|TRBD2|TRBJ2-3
TGTGCCAGCAGTGCGACTAGCGGGGGGCCGTCTGGCACAGATACGCAGTATTTT
CASSATSGGPSGTDTQYF
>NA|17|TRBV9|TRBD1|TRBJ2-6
TGTGCCAGCAGCCCAGGGACAGGGTTCTCTGGGGCCAACGTCCTGACTTTC
CASSPGTGFSGANVLTF
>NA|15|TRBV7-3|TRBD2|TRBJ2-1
TGTGCCAGCAGCCGACTAGCGGGGTCTTACAATGAGCAGTTCTTC
CASSRLAGSYNEQFF
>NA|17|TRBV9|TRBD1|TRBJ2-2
TGTGCCAGCAGCGTCTCTCCCGACAGGGAAGGAACCGGGGAGCTGTTTTTT
CASSVSPDREGTGELFF
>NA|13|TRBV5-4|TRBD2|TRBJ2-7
TGTGCCAGCAGCCGGACTAGCTCCTACGAGCAGTACTTC
CASSRTSSYEQYF